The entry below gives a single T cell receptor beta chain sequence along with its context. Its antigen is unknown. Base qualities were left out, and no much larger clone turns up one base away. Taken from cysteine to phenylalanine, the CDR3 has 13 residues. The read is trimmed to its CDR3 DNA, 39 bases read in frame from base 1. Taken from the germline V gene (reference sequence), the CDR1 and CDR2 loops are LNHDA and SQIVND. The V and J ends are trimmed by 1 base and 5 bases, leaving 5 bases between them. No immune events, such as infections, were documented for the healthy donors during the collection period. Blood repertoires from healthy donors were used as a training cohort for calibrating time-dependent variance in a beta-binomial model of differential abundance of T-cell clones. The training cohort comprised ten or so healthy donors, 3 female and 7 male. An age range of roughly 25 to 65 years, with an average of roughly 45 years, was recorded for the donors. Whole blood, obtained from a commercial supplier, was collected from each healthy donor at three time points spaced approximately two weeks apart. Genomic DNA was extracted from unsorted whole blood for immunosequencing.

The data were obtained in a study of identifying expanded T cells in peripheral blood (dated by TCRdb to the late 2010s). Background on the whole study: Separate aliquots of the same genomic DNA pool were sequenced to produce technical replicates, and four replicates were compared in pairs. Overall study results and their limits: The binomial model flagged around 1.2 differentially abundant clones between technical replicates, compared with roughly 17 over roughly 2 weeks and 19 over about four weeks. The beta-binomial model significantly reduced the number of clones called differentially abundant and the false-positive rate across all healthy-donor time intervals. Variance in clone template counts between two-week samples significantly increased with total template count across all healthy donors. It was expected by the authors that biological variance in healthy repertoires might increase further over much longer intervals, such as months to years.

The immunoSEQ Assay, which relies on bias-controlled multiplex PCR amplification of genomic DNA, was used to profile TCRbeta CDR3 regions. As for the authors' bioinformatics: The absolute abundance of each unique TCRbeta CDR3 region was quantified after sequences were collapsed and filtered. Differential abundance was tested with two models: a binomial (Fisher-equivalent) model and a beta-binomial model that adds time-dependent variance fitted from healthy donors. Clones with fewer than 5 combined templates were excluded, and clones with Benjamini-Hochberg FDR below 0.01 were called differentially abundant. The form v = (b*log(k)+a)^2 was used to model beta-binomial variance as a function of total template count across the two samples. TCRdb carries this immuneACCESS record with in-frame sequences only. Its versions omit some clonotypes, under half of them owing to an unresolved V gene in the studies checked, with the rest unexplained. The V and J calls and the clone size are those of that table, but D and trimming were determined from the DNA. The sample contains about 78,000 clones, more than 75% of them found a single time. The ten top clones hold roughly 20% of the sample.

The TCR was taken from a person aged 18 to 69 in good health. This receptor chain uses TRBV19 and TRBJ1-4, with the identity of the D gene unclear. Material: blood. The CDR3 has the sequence CASSIGGNEKLFF. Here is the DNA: TGTGCCAGTAGTATAGGTGGGAATGAAAAACTGTTTTTT.